This T cell receptor beta chain was sequenced during a study of shared clonotypes between healthy human individuals. V lost 4 bases and J lost 0; bases outside the gene matches: 7. Germline V CDR1 and CDR2: MNHNS, SASEGT. This CDR3 contains 16 residues. Assay: immunoSEQ multiplex PCR; the TCRdb copy retains only in-frame clones and omits some. The data contain roughly 500,000 clones, approximately 94% of them singletons. Material for sequencing was naive CD4+ T cells sorted from blood. Indicated subset: CD45RA+ positively selected. The rearrangement links TRBV6-1 to TRBJ2-5; 8 nucleotides agree with TRBD1. This receptor was identified in a woman in her thirties in good health. CDR3 in DNA: TGTGCCAGCAGTGGACCAGGGACAGGTAACCAAGAGACCCAGTACTTC. It translates to CASSGPGTGNQETQYF.